This TCR beta chain was retrieved from a study of T-cell memory formation after mild COVID-19. Study conclusions and caveats: CD4+ bias marked clones expanding day 15 to 37, unlike balanced contracting clones. Contracting CD4+ clones lay largely in CM and EM, with CD8+ ones residing in EMRA.

TCRdb re-derived calls from the 5' RACE reads in MiXCR, one entry per CDR3 protein. The repertoire includes 300,000 to 400,000 distinct CDR3 sequences, under 15% of them detected once, and under 25% sits in the top ten. The ends were cut back, 0 bases at V and 0 bases at J, with 6 bases in the middle. The CDR3 extends over 14 amino acids. Germline V CDR1 and CDR2: DFQATT, SNEGSKA (reference sequence). This clonotype has more than one count but fewer than ten. The antigen is unknown. This clonotype originated in a young man who had mild COVID-19 (a few samples of this study predate the infection). Cell type and time point are not known. Specimen: PBMCs or a T cell subset sorted from them (not recorded which). The genes are TRBV20-1 and TRBJ1-3; D gene uncertain. The CDR3 DNA reads as TGCAGTGCTAGAGACAGGAGCTCTGGAAACACCATATATTTT. This sequence encodes CSARDRSSGNTIYF.